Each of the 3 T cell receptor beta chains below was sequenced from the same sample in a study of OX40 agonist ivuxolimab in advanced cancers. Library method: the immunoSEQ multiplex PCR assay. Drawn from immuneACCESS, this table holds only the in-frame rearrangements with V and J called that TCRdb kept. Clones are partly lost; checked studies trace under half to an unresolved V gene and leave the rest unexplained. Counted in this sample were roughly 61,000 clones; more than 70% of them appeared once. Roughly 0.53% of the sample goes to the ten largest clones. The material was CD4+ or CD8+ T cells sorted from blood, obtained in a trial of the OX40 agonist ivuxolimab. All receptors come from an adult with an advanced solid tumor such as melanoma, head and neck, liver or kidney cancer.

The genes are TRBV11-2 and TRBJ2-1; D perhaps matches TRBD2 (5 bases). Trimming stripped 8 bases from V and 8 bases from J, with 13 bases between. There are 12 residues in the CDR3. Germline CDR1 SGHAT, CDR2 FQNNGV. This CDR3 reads CASARTSHEQFF. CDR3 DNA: TGTGCCAGCGCCAGGACTTCCCATGAGCAGTTCTTC. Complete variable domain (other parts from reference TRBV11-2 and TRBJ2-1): EAGVAQSPRYKIIEKRQSVAFWCNPISGHATLYWYQQILGQGPKLLIQFQNNGVVDDSQLPKDRFSAERLKGVDSTLKIQPAKLEDSAVYLCASARTSHEQFFGPGTRLTVL.

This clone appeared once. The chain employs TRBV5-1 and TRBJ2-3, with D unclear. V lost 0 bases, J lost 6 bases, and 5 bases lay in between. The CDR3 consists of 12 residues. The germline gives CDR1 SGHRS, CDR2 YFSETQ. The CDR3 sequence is CASSLASDTQYF. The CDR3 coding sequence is TGCGCCAGCAGCTTGGCATCGGATACGCAGTATTTT.

The CDR3 sequence is CASSSGQGSYEQYF. CDR3 DNA: TGTGCCAGCAGCTCGGGACAGGGTTCCTACGAGCAGTACTTC. The chain recombines TRBV5-6 with TRBJ2-7; the match to TRBD1 covers 9 bases. CDR1 and CDR2 from the germline V gene are SGHDT and YYEEEE. The CDR3 is 14 residues long. Trimming removed 3 bases from V and 1 base from J; junction bases left unmatched: 2.